This T cell receptor (beta chain) was captured in a study of CD8 T cells in Susac syndrome. V shed 10 bases and J 6 bases; nucleotides not matched to a gene: 5. CDR1 is SNHLY, CDR2 FYNNEI, per germline. The length of the CDR3 is 13 residues. The sample holds one count of this clonotype. A quantity of about 0.5 to 1 ug RNA underwent reverse transcription using random hexamers. Each CDR3 protein is one row after TCRdb ran MiXCR on the immunoSEQ multiplex PCR reads. This sample has 100,000 or so distinct CDR3 sequences, with roughly 94% found just once. The genes are TRBV2 and TRBJ2-1, with 11 bases matching TRBD2. Sequenced input: CD4+ T cells from PBMCs. This sequence was found in a human donor with Susac syndrome. CDR3 region: CAIAGTSGNEQFF. The CDR3 nucleotides are TGTGCCATCGCCGGGACTAGCGGCAATGAGCAGTTCTTC.